The 18 T cell receptor beta chains below come from one sample, sequenced in a study of cytomegalovirus exposure and HLA in healthy donors (dated by TCRdb to the late 2010s). The method behind the library was the immunoSEQ multiplex PCR assay. A mixture of 60 forward primers for TCR Vbeta segments and 13 reverse primers for TCR Jbeta segments was used in the multiplex PCR. Here the immuneACCESS table is served through TCRdb, limited to in-frame sequences with V and J called. Missing clones are a known gap in these copies; in checked studies unresolved V genes cover under half, and the rest lacks a known reason. The sample table records 90,000 or so clones; approximately 72% of these occur just once. The ten largest make up around 10% of the sample. Sequencing was done on a sample of PBMCs. The source of these receptors is a man between 25 and 39 years old in good health and CMV-seropositive.

Comments on this clone: This specimen includes other DNA sequences encoding the same CDR3. V and J are TRBV5-1 and TRBJ1-1; D not resolved. Germline loops: CDR1 SGHRS, CDR2 YFSETQ. V gave up 1 base and J gave up 1 base, with 8 bases separating them. CDR3 size: 14 residues. Here the CDR3 DNA reads TGCGCCAGCAGCTTGATCGCAGAGAACACTGAAGCTTTCTTT. Translating it yields CASSLIAENTEAFF. Full variable domain (remainder filled in from reference TRBV5-1 and TRBJ1-1): KAGVTQTPRYLIKTRGQQVTLSCSPISGHRSVSWYQQTPGQGLQFLFEYFSETQRNKGNFPGRFSGRQFSNSRSEMNVSTLELGDSALYLCASSLIAENTEAFFGQGTRLTVV.

The chain is built from TRBV30 and TRBJ2-6, with D maybe TRBD2 (5 bases). Germline CDR1 is GTSNPN and CDR2 is SVGIG (reference sequence). There are 15 residues in the CDR3. The V end lost 4 bases, the J end lost 0 bases, and 10 bases lay between the germline ends. The CDR3 DNA reads as TGTGCCTGGATGAGGGTTAACTCTGGGGCCAACGTCCTGACTTTC. Translating gives CAWMRVNSGANVLTF. Combining the CDR3 with reference TRBV30 and TRBJ2-6 gives the whole variable domain SQTIHQWPATLVQPVGSPLSLECTVEGTSNPNLYWYRQAAGRGLQLLFYSVGIGQISSEVPQNLSASRPQDRQFILSSKKLLLSDSGFYLCAWMRVNSGANVLTFGAGSRLTVL.

The chain couples TRBV5-1 to TRBJ2-1; 11 bases fit TRBD1. Germline values: CDR1 SGHRS, CDR2 YFSETQ. The CDR3 is made up of 16 amino acids. V gave up 6 bases and J gave up 7 bases; unmatched junction bases: 12. CDR3 DNA: TGCGCCAGCACCCCTCGCCCGGGACAGGGGGGTAATGAGCAGTTCTTC. This sequence encodes CASTPRPGQGGNEQFF. The whole variable domain, remainder taken from reference TRBV5-1 and TRBJ2-1, is KAGVTQTPRYLIKTRGQQVTLSCSPISGHRSVSWYQQTPGQGLQFLFEYFSETQRNKGNFPGRFSGRQFSNSRSEMNVSTLELGDSALYLCASTPRPGQGGNEQFFGPGTRLTVL.

This clone has just one count. The chain employs TRBV30 and TRBJ1-2; TRBD1 agrees at 8 bases. The CDR3 totals 12 residues. V trimming: 7 bases; J trimming: 7 bases; junction bases outside the gene matches: 8. Per the germline V gene, CDR1 is GTSNPN and CDR2 is SVGIG (reference sequence). The CDR3 DNA reads TGTGCCTCCGACAGGGGATCTACTGGCTACACCTTC. As protein: CASDRGSTGYTF.

The J gene is TRBJ2-2, the V gene TRBV6-6, with 10 positions matching TRBD1. The CDR3 is 16 amino acids. The germline V gene has CDR1 MNHNY and CDR2 SVGAGI (reference sequence). The junction had 7 bases not matched to a gene; V was cut back by 5 bases and J by 4 bases. Written as DNA, the CDR3 is TGTGCCAGCAGTACCCAAGGACAGGGGGGCACCGGGGAGCTGTTTTTT. It translates to CASSTQGQGGTGELFF.

This clone was seen a single time. CDR3 in amino acids: CASQTGGGYEQYF. The CDR3 region has the DNA TGTGCCTCCCAGACAGGGGGCGGGTACGAGCAGTACTTC. V gene TRBV7-8 combines with J gene TRBJ2-7; 10 bases are a match to TRBD1. V dropped 11 bases and J dropped 4; count of bases not matched to a gene: 8. CDR1 and CDR2 from the germline V gene are SGHVS and FQNEAQ. The CDR3 consists of 13 residues.

This clone was recorded only once. The chain joins TRBV11-2 to TRBJ2-7; TRBD1 matches at 9 bases. Losses at the gene ends were 2 bases for V and 2 bases for J; bases not matched to a gene: 7. Germline V lookup: CDR1 SGHAT, CDR2 FQNNGV. This CDR3 spans 16 amino acids. CDR3: CASSLPGTGIPYEQYF. The CDR3 nucleotides are TGTGCCAGCAGCTTACCCGGGACAGGGATTCCCTACGAGCAGTACTTC. Drawing the rest from reference TRBV11-2 and TRBJ2-7, the complete variable domain is EAGVAQSPRYKIIEKRQSVAFWCNPISGHATLYWYQQILGQGPKLLIQFQNNGVVDDSQLPKDRFSAERLKGVDSTLKIQPAKLEDSAVYLCASSLPGTGIPYEQYFGPGTRLTVT.

CDR3 nucleotide sequence: TGTGCCAGCAGCTCCCGTCCCGGAGGTGGGGCCAACGTCCTGACTTTC. Protein product: CASSSRPGGGANVLTF. V is TRBV7-3 and J is TRBJ2-6; weak D call: TRBD2 (5 bases). With 4 bases removed from V and 3 bases from J, the gap between germline ends came to 13 bases. The CDR3 has 16 residues. Germline V gene data show CDR1 as SGHTA and CDR2 as FQGTGA.

The chain couples TRBV5-1 to TRBJ2-7; TRBD1 matches at 10 bases. Trimming cost V 0 bases and J 3 bases; bases outside gene matches: 3. CDR3 length: 15 residues. Germline V gene lookup returns CDR1 SGHRS and CDR2 YFSETQ. The DNA for the CDR3 is TGCGCCAGCAGCTTGGCGGGACAGGGGATCTACGAGCAGTACTTC. This sequence encodes CASSLAGQGIYEQYF.

The chain joins TRBV6-1 to TRBJ2-7; 7 positions agree with TRBD1. Trimming cost V 5 bases and J 1 base; bases outside gene matches: 5. Germline-derived CDR1 and CDR2 are MNHNS and SASEGT. The CDR3 is 14 residues long. CDR3 protein: CASSKDRRSYEQYF. The CDR3 DNA sequence: TGTGCCAGCAGTAAGGACAGGCGGTCCTACGAGCAGTACTTC.

The rearrangement links TRBV6-1 to TRBJ2-5, with D uncertain. The germline V gene encodes CDR1 MNHNS and CDR2 SASEGT. With 8 bases removed from V and 5 bases from J, the gap between germline ends came to 12 bases. The length of the CDR3 is 12 residues. CDR3 nucleotides: TGTGCCAGCTTTTTAAACTCTGAGACCCAGTACTTC. Translating gives CASFLNSETQYF.

The V call is TRBV6-6, the J call TRBJ2-7, with 12 positions matching TRBD2. J was trimmed by 6 bases and V by 3 bases; bases with no gene match: 6. This CDR3 has 15 amino acids. Germline V gene sequence: CDR1 MNHNY, CDR2 SVGAGI (reference sequence). CDR3: CASSYSTSGGLEQYF. DNA of the CDR3: TGTGCCAGCAGTTATTCGACTAGCGGGGGACTCGAGCAGTACTTC.

V usage is TRBV30 and J usage is TRBJ1-2; 10 bases align to TRBD1. CDR1 is GTSNPN, CDR2 SVGIG, per germline (reference sequence). This CDR3 is 16 amino acids long. Germline trimming cut 7 bases from V and 1 base from J; bases unmatched to any gene: 12. CDR3: CAFPGTGAKDNYGYTF. The CDR3 DNA follows: TGTGCCTTTCCCGGGACAGGGGCCAAGGATAACTATGGCTACACCTTC.

The genes are TRBV7-9 and TRBJ2-2, with 8 bases identical to TRBD1. CDR3 length: 18 amino acids. V was pared by 1 base and J by 1 base, with 8 bases of the junction left unmatched. Per the germline V gene, CDR1 is SEHNR and CDR2 is FQNEAQ (reference sequence). The CDR3 reads CASSLVPLGQGNTGELFF. DNA for the CDR3: TGTGCCAGCAGCTTAGTCCCTTTAGGACAGGGGAACACCGGGGAGCTGTTTTTT.

The rearrangement uses TRBV9 and TRBJ2-5, with 11 bases fitting TRBD2. V shed 2 bases, J shed 11 bases, and the junction held 8 bases outside the gene matches. The CDR3 extends over 14 amino acids. Germline V gene sequence: CDR1 SGDLS, CDR2 YYNGEE. This chain's CDR3 is CASSVSGGAGEQYF. CDR3 DNA sequence: TGTGCCAGCAGCGTTAGCGGGGGGGCGGGGGAGCAGTACTTC.

The chain carries TRBV9 and TRBJ2-7; 10 bases map to TRBD1. Germline V gene lookup returns CDR1 SGDLS and CDR2 YYNGEE. This CDR3 has 13 residues. V gave up 2 bases and J gave up 6 bases; unmatched junction bases: 2. As DNA, the CDR3 is TGTGCCAGCAGCGTCGGACAGGGGGGCGAGCAGTACTTC. It yields the protein CASSVGQGGEQYF.

This clone was recorded a few times. The genes are TRBV7-9 and TRBJ1-1; possible D gene TRBD1, 5 bases. Trimming shortened V by 5 bases and J by 1 base, and 8 bases separated the two germline ends. The CDR3 sequence is 13 residues long. Germline V lookup: CDR1 SEHNR, CDR2 FQNEAQ (reference sequence). CDR3 coding DNA: TGTGCCAGCAGCCCGACAGAGAACACTGAAGCTTTCTTT. This codes for CASSPTENTEAFF.

This chain connects TRBV19 to TRBJ2-5; 8 bases map to TRBD1. The J call may be mistaken, given a closer DNA end match to TRBJ2-7. Germline V gives CDR1 LNHDA, CDR2 SQIVND (reference sequence). CDR3 length: 14 residues. The CDR3 here is CASRDRGPSYEQYF. CDR3 coding DNA: TGTGCCAGTAGAGACAGGGGTCCCTCCTACGAGCAGTACTTC.